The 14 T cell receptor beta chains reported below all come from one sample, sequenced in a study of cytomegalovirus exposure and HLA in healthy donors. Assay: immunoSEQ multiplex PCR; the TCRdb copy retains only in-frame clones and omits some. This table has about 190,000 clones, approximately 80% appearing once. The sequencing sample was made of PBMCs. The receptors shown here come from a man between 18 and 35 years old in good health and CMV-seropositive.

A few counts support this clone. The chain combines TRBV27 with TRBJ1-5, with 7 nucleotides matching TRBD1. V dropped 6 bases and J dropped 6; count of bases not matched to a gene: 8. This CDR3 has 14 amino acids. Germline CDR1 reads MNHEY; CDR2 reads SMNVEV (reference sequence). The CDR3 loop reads CASSPKTGIQPQHF. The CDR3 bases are TGTGCCAGCAGCCCGAAGACAGGGATTCAGCCCCAGCATTTT.

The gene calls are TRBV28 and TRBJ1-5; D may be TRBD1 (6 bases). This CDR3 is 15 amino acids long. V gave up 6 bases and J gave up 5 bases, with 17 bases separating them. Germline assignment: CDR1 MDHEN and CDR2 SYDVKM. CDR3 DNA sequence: TGTGCCAGCAGCATCCCCAGGGGTTGGGATCAGCCCCAGCATTTT. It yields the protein CASSIPRGWDQPQHF.

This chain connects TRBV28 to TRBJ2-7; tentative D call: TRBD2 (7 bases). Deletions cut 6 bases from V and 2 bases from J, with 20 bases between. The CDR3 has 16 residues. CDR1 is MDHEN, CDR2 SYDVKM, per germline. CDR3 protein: CASSPMGGQGPYEQYF. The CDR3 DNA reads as TGTGCCAGCAGCCCGATGGGGGGGCAGGGTCCCTACGAGCAGTACTTC.

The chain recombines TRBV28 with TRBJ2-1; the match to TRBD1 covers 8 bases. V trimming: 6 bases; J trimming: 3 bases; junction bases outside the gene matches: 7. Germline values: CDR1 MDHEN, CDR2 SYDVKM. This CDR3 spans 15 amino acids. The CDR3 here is CASSLGQGDYNEQFF. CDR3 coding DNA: TGTGCCAGCAGCCTAGGACAGGGAGACTACAATGAGCAGTTCTTC.

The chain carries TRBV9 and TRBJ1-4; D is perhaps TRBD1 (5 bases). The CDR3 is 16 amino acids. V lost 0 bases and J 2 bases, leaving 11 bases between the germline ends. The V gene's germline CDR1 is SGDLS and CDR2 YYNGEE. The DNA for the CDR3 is TGTGCCAGCAGCGTAGGGGGCAGGGCCACTAATGAAAAACTGTTTTTT. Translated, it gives CASSVGGRATNEKLFF. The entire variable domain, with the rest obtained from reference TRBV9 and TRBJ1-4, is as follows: DSGVTQTPKHLITATGQRVTLRCSPRSGDLSVYWYQQSLDQGLQFLIQYYNGEERAKGNILERFSAQQFPDLHSELNLSSLELGDSALYFCASSVGGRATNEKLFFGSGTQLSVL.

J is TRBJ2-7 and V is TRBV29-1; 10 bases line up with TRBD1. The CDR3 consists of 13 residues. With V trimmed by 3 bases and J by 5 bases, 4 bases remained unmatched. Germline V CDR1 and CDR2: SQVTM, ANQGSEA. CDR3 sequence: CSVDRGQGDEQYF. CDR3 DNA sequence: TGCAGCGTTGACCGTGGACAGGGGGACGAGCAGTACTTC.

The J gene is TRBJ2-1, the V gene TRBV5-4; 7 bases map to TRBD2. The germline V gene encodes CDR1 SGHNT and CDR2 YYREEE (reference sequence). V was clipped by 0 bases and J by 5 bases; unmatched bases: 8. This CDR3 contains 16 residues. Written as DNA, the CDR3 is TGTGCCAGCAGCTTGGCCAGGACTAGGTTTAACAATGAGCAGTTCTTC. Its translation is CASSLARTRFNNEQFF.

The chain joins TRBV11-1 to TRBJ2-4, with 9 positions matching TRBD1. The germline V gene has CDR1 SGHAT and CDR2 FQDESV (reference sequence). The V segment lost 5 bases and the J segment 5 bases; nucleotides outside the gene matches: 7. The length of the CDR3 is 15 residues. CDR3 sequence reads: CASSTDRGNQNIQYF. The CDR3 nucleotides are TGTGCCAGCAGCACGGACAGGGGTAATCAAAACATTCAGTACTTC. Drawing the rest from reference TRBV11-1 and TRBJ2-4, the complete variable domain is EAEVAQSPRYKITEKSQAVAFWCDPISGHATLYWYRQILGQGPELLVQFQDESVVDDSQLPKDRFSAERLKGVDSTLKIQPAELGDSAMYLCASSTDRGNQNIQYFGAGTRLSVL.

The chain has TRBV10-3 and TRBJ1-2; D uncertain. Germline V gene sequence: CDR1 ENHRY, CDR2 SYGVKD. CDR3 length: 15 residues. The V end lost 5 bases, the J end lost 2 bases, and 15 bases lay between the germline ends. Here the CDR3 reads CAISSRGLPNYGYTF. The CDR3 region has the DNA TGTGCCATCAGTTCCCGAGGACTGCCGAACTATGGCTACACCTTC.

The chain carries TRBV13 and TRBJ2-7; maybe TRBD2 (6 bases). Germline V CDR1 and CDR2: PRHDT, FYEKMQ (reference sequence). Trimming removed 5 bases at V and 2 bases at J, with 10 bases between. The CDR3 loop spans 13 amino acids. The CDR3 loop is CASSLSGPYEQYF. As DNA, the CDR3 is TGTGCCAGCAGCCTTAGCGGCCCCTACGAGCAGTACTTC. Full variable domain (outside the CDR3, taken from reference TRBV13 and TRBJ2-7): AAGVIQSPRHLIKEKRETATLKCYPIPRHDTVYWYQQGPGQDPQFLISFYEKMQSDKGSIPDRFSAQQFSDYHSELNMSSLELGDSALYFCASSLSGPYEQYFGPGTRLTVT.

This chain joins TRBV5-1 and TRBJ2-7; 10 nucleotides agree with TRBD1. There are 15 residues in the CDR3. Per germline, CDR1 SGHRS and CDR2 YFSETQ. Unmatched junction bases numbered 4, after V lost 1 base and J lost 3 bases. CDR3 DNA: TGCGCCAGCAGCTTGTACGGGACAGGGGACTACGAGCAGTACTTC. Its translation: CASSLYGTGDYEQYF.

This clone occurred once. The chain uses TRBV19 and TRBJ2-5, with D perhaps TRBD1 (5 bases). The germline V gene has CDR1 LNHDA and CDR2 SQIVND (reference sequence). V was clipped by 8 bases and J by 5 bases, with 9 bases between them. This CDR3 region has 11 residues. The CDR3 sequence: CASESGETQYF. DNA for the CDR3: TGTGCCAGTGAGTCAGGGGAGACCCAGTACTTC.

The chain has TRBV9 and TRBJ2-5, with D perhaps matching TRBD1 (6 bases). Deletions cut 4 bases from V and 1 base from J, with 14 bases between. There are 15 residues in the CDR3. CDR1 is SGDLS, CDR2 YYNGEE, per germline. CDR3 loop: CASSRRDMAQETQYF. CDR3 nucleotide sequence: TGTGCCAGCAGCAGACGGGACATGGCCCAAGAGACCCAGTACTTC.

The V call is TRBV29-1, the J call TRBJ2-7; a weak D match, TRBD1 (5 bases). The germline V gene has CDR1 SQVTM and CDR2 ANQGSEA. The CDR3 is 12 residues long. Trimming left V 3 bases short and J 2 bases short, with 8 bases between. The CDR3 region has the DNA TGCAGCGTTGATCAGGGAACCTACGAGCAGTACTTC. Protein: CSVDQGTYEQYF.